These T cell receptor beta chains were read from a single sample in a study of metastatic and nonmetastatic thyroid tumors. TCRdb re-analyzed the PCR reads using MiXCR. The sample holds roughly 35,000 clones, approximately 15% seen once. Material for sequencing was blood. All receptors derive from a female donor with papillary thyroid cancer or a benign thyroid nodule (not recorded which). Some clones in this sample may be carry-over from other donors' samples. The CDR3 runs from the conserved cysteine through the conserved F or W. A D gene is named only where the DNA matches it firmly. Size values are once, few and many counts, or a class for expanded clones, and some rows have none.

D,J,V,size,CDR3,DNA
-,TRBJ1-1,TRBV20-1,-,CSARVLLEVNTEAFF,TGCAGTGCTAGAGTCCTCCTGGAGGTAAACACTGAAGCTTTCTTT
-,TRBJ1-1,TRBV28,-,CASSSGSGVLGEAFF,TGTGCCAGCAGTTCCGGCTCTGGGGTGCTCGGGGAAGCCTTCTTT
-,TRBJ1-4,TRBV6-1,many,CASGGTGLGEKLFF,TGTGCCAGCGGAGGTACAGGGTTGGGTGAAAAACTGTTTTTT
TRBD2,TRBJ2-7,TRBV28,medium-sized,CASGTSGIYEQYF,TGTGCCAGCGGGACTAGCGGGATCTACGAGCAGTACTTC
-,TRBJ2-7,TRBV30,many,CAWSVRQALAYEQYF,TGTGCCTGGAGTGTACGGCAGGCCCTCGCCTACGAGCAGTACTTC
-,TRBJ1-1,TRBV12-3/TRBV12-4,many,CASSLALGIEAFF,TGTGCCAGCAGTTTAGCCCTAGGGATTGAAGCTTTCTTT
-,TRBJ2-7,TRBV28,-,CASSSLSGSYEQYF,TGTGCCAGCAGTTCATTATCGGGATCCTACGAGCAGTACTTC
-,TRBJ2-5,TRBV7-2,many,CASSPNPVGSETQYF,TGTGCCAGCAGCCCAAACCCCGTAGGGTCAGAGACCCAGTACTTC
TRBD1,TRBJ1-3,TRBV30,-,CAWSAGQGFSGNTIYF,TGTGCCTGGAGTGCGGGACAGGGCTTTTCTGGAAACACCATATATTTT
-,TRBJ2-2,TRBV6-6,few,CASSYLGGGTGELFF,TGTGCCAGCAGTTATCTGGGGGGTGGAACCGGGGAGCTGTTTTTT
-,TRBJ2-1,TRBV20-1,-,CSAGVGSSWNSYNEQFF,TGCAGTGCTGGCGTTGGGAGCAGCTGGAACTCCTACAATGAGCAGTTCTTC
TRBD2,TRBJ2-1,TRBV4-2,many,CASSQDILAGGPEEQFF,TGTGCCAGCAGCCAAGATATACTAGCGGGAGGGCCAGAGGAGCAGTTCTTC
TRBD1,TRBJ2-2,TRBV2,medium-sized,CATGQGEGTGELFF,TGTGCCACCGGACAGGGGGAGGGAACCGGGGAGCTGTTTTTT
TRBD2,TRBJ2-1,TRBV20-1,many,CSARTSGASLGNEQFF,TGCAGTGCGAGAACTAGCGGGGCCTCGCTCGGCAATGAGCAGTTCTTC
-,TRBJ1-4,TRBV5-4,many,CASSVQGGNEKLFF,TGTGCCAGCAGCGTACAGGGAGGAAACGAAAAACTGTTTTTT
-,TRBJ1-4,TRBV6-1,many,CASKGLTNEKLFF,TGTGCCTCCAAAGGGTTAACTAATGAAAAACTGTTTTTT
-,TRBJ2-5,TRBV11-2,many,CASTPWAYKQETQYF,TGTGCCAGTACCCCATGGGCGTACAAACAAGAGACCCAGTACTTC
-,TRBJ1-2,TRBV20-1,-,CSARDVAGANYGYTF,TGCAGTGCTAGAGATGTGGCAGGGGCGAACTATGGCTACACCTTC
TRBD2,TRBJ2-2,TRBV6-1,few,CASSKTSGEGSELFF,TGTGCCAGCAGCAAAACGTCCGGGGAGGGATCAGAGCTGTTTTTT
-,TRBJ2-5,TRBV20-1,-,CIVASVGGYQETQYF,TGCATTGTGGCTAGCGTAGGGGGGTACCAAGAGACCCAGTACTTC
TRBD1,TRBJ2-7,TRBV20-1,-,CSARDHRGYEQYF,TGCAGTGCTAGAGATCACAGGGGTTACGAGCAGTACTTC
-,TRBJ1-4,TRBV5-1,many,CASSLQGNLGEKLFF,TGCGCCAGCAGCTTACAGGGAAACTTAGGGGAAAAACTGTTTTTT
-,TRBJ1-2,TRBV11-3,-,CASSLDQGPGYTF,TGTGCCAGCAGCTTAGATCAGGGGCCTGGCTACACCTTC
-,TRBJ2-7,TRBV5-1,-,CASSLVWGYEQYF,TGCGCCAGCAGCTTGGTCTGGGGTTACGAGCAGTACTTC
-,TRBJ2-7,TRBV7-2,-,CASSREKLEHYF,TGTGCCAGCAGTCGGGAGAAATTAGAGCATTACTTC
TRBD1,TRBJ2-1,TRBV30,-,CAWHVGTGNEQFF,TGTGCCTGGCACGTGGGGACAGGGAATGAGCAGTTCTTC
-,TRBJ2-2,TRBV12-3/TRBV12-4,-,CASTAGIAVPGELFF,TGTGCCAGCACGGCGGGAATCGCGGTCCCCGGGGAGCTGTTTTTT
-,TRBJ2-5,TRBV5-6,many,CASSPGTQGRARWGETQYF,TGTGCCAGCAGCCCTGGGACCCAGGGCAGGGCCAGATGGGGAGAGACCCAGTACTTC
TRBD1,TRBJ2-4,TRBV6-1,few,CSSRGTGIPLAKNIQYF,TGTTCCAGCCGAGGGACAGGGATTCCCTTAGCCAAAAACATTCAGTACTTC
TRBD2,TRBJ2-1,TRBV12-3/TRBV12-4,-,CASSAGLEETKDEQFF,TGTGCCAGCAGTGCTGGACTAGAGGAGACTAAAGATGAGCAGTTCTTC
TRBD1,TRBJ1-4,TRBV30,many,CAWRKGTELFF,TGTGCCTGGAGGAAAGGGACAGAACTGTTTTTT
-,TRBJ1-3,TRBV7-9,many,CASRQGTGNTIYF,TGTGCCAGCAGACAGGGAACTGGAAACACCATATATTTT
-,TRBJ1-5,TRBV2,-,CASIGAQYIGRFSNQPQHF,TGTGCCAGCATTGGCGCACAGTATATCGGGCGGTTTAGCAATCAGCCCCAGCATTTT
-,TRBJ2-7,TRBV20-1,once,CSASRGGEATYEQYF,TGCAGTGCTAGCAGAGGGGGGGAGGCCACCTACGAGCAGTACTTC
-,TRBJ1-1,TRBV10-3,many,CAISESEAEAFF,TGTGCCATCAGTGAGTCTGAGGCTGAAGCTTTCTTT
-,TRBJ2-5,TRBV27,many,CASSPLAQETQYF,TGTGCCAGCAGCCCACTAGCTCAAGAGACCCAGTACTTC
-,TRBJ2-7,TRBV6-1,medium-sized,CASSREDSTYEQYF,TGTGCCAGCAGTAGGGAGGACAGTACCTACGAGCAGTACTTC
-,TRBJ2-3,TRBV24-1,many,CATSDFADWLGADTQYF,TGTGCCACCAGTGATTTTGCTGATTGGCTCGGGGCAGATACGCAGTATTTT
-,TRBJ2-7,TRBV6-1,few,CASSKERNYEQYF,TGTGCCAGCAGCAAGGAGCGGAACTACGAGCAGTACTTC
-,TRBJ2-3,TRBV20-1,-,CSARGSRVGTDTQYF,TGCAGTGCTAGAGGCTCCCGGGTTGGCACAGATACGCAGTATTTT
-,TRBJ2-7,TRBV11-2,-,CASLPSGPSYEQYF,TGTGCCAGCCTCCCGTCGGGACCATCCTACGAGCAGTACTTC
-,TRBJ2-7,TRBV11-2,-,CASSLRVDYEQYF,TGTGCCAGCAGCCTCAGGGTTGACTACGAGCAGTACTTC
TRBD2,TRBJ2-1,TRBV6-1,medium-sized,CASRPGLGFSDNEQFF,TGTGCCAGCAGACCGGGACTAGGCTTTTCCGACAATGAGCAGTTCTTC